The T cell receptor (beta chain) under discussion was sequenced for a study of blood T cell repertoires in COVID-19. On the study more broadly: T cells, B-cell-depleted T cells, or PBMCs supplied cDNA or gDNA.

Germline CDR1 and CDR2: SGHNT and YENEEA. The V gene lost 1 base and the J gene lost 0 bases, with 16 bases spanning the gap. This CDR3 is built from 18 residues. Profiled with immunoSEQ multiplex PCR; TCRdb holds only in-frame clones, not every one. The sample carries some 97,000 clones, about nine tenths recorded once. V gene TRBV11-3 combines with J gene TRBJ2-1, with D possibly TRBD2 on 6 matching bases. The clonotype was recovered from a man aged 45 to 65 with acute or convalescent COVID-19. The specimen was peripheral blood. The CDR3 DNA reads as TGTGCCAGCAGCTTAGGGGGGGTAGCGCCGAGCTCCTACAATGAGCAGTTCTTC. As protein: CASSLGGVAPSSYNEQFF.